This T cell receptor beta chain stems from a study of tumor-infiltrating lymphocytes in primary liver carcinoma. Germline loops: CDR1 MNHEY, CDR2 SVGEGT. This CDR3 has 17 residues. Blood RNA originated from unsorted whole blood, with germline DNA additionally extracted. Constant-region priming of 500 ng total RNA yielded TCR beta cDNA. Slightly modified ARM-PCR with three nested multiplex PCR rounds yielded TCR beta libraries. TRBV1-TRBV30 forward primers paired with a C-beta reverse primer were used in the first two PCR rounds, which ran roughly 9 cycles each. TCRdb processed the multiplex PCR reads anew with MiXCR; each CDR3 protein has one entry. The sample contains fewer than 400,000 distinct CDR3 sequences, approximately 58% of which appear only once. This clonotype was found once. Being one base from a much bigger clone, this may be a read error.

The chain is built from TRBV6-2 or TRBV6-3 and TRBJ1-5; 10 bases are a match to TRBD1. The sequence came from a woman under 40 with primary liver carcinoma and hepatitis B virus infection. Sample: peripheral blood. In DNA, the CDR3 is TGTGCCAGGAGTTTTACCGGGACAGGGGTCAGCAATCAGCCCCAGCATTTT. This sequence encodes CARSFTGTGVSNQPQHF.